Presented here are 22 T cell receptor beta chains from one specimen sequenced in a study of post-analysis software for immune sequencing data. Points from the study as a whole: Among roughly 5 TRBV segments more frequent in patients than controls were TRBV5-6, TRBV5-1 and TRBV20-1.

Unique-molecular-identifier-tagged TCR beta cDNA libraries were used. TCRdb re-called the PCR reads through MiXCR, storing one row per CDR3 protein. The sample includes over 150,000 distinct CDR3 sequences, about 32% seen only once; the top ten take less than 1.6%. These receptors lack a known antigen. Source material: blood. Source of these receptors: a girl between 5 and 17 years old with multiple sclerosis.

There are a few counts of this clonotype. The chain joins TRBV6-1 to TRBJ1-1; the D gene is possibly TRBD1 (5 bases). Trimming took 0 bases from V and 4 from J, leaving 12 bases between them. The CDR3 is 15 amino acids. Germline-derived CDR1 and CDR2 are MNHNS and SASEGT. CDR3: CASSEAWGVSTEAFF. CDR3 DNA sequence: TGTGCCAGCAGTGAAGCGTGGGGGGTTAGCACTGAAGCTTTCTTT.

This clonotype was seen ten or more times. CDR3 nucleotide sequence: TGCGCCAGCAGCCAAGATAGAAGGCGGGAGCGGGGAGAGACCCAGTACTTC. The encoded protein is CASSQDRRRERGETQYF. The gene calls are TRBV4-1 and TRBJ2-5; TRBD2 aligns across 7 bases. CDR3 length: 17 residues. The germline V gene encodes CDR1 MGHRA and CDR2 YSYEKL. Losses at the gene ends were 0 bases for V and 4 bases for J; bases not matched to a gene: 11.

The genes are TRBV6-2 or TRBV6-3 and TRBJ2-1; 12 nucleotides agree with TRBD2. The DNA end is a closer match to TRBJ2-7, so the J assignment may be wrong. The CDR3 spans 17 residues. CDR1 is MNHEY, CDR2 SVGEGT, per germline. The CDR3 protein is CASRGGLAGSSYNEQYF. The CDR3, as DNA: TGTGCCAGCAGGGGAGGACTAGCGGGAAGCTCCTACAATGAGCAGTACTTC.

With regard to this clonotype: This could be a read error, since a much larger clone is one nucleotide away. V and J are TRBV24-1 and TRBJ2-5; no clear D. Germline V CDR1 and CDR2: KGHDR, SFDVKD. This CDR3 has 12 residues. V dropped 3 bases and J dropped 11 bases, with 12 bases sitting between them. The CDR3 bases are TGTGCCACCAGTGATAACTGGGATGAGCAGTACTTC. It yields the protein CATSDNWDEQYF.

The gene calls are TRBV28 and TRBJ1-6, with D maybe TRBD1 (6 bases). CDR1 and CDR2 (germline): MDHEN, SYDVKM. This CDR3 is 15 amino acids long. The V and J ends lost 6 bases and 8 bases respectively, with 17 bases between them. Here the CDR3 DNA reads TGTGCCAGCAGCCTCGGCAGGGGTTATCATTCACCCCTCCACTTT. Protein: CASSLGRGYHSPLHF.

V is TRBV28 and J is TRBJ2-2; 8 bases agree with TRBD2. CDR3 length: 14 residues. Germline trimming cut 7 bases from V and 6 bases from J; bases unmatched to any gene: 7. From germline, CDR1 is MDHEN and CDR2 SYDVKM. The CDR3 DNA reads as TGTGCCAGCATCTCGGGGGGGGAGGCCGGGGAGCTGTTTTTT. Amino acids: CASISGGEAGELFF. Filled out from reference TRBV28 and TRBJ2-2, the complete variable domain reads DVKVTQSSRYLVKRTGEKVFLECVQDMDHENMFWYRQDPGLGLRLIYFSYDVKMKEKGDIPEGYSVSREKKERFSLILESASTNQTSMYLCASISGGEAGELFFGEGSRLTVL.

As concerns this clonotype: This sequence may be a read error, since a much larger clone differs from it by one base. The chain couples TRBV7-7 to TRBJ2-1, with 10 nucleotides matching TRBD2. Germline loops: CDR1 SSHAT, CDR2 FNYEAQ (reference sequence). The CDR3 loop spans 14 amino acids. For the CDR3, the DNA is TGTGCTAGCAGCATTCTAGCGGGGGACAATGAGCGGTTCTTC. This encodes CASSILAGDNERFF.

The chain uses TRBV6-5 and TRBJ2-1, with D hard to call. The DNA end is a closer match to TRBJ2-7, so the J assignment may be wrong. The V gene's germline CDR1 is MNHEY and CDR2 SVGAGI. The CDR3 has 15 amino acids. CDR3 nucleotide sequence: TGTGCCAGCAGCCACGACACTTCCCCCTACAATGAGCAGTACTTC. The encoded protein is CASSHDTSPYNEQYF.

The V call is TRBV7-2, the J call TRBJ1-2, with 7 positions matching TRBD1. The CDR3 is 14 amino acids. The V segment lost 5 bases and the J segment 7 bases; nucleotides outside the gene matches: 10. Germline CDR1 is SGHTA and CDR2 is FQGNSA. For the CDR3, the DNA is TGTGCCAGCAGCCCCCGACAGGGCTACTGTGGCTACACCTTC. The encoded protein is CASSPRQGYCGYTF.

The table lists this clonotype with a few counts. This chain connects TRBV12-3 or TRBV12-4 to TRBJ2-7, with 8 bases that match TRBD2. The CDR3 has 14 amino acids. Trimming took 5 bases from V and 4 from J; bases not matched to a gene: 7. Written as DNA, the CDR3 is TGTGCCAGCAGTCCCCCCGGGACTAGGTACGAGCAGTACTTC. Translating it yields CASSPPGTRYEQYF.

Concerning this clonotype: Just one base apart from a much larger clone, this may be a read error. The chain uses TRBV12-3 or TRBV12-4 and TRBJ2-7, with 8 bases identical to TRBD1. V was clipped by 6 bases and J by 7 bases; unmatched bases: 14. The CDR3 spans 15 residues. The CDR3 DNA sequence: TGTGCCAGCAGCCTACCCGGACAGGGAATCGATGAGCAGTACTTC. Its protein product is CASSLPGQGIDEQYF.

The sample holds many counts of this clonotype. The V and J genes are TRBV11-1 and TRBJ2-3, with a tentative D call TRBD1 (5 bases). V gave up 2 bases and J gave up 0 bases, with 6 bases separating them. In germline, CDR1 is SGHAT, CDR2 FQDESV (reference sequence). The CDR3 runs to 14 residues. The CDR3 region is CASSLTGSTDTQYF. The DNA for the CDR3 is TGTGCCAGCAGCTTAACAGGAAGCACAGATACGCAGTATTTT.

The chain links TRBV28 to TRBJ2-2, with 7 bases that match TRBD2. This CDR3 region has 15 residues. With 7 bases clipped from V and 5 bases from J, the junction kept 10 bases outside the gene matches. Germline CDR1 reads MDHEN; CDR2 reads SYDVKM. The CDR3 sequence is CASTTGGVETGELFF. The CDR3 coding sequence is TGTGCCAGCACCACGGGGGGAGTAGAGACCGGGGAGCTGTTTTTT.

CDR3 protein: CASSSSGRGTGANVLTF. The CDR3 nucleotides read TGTGCCAGCAGCTCTAGCGGGAGAGGGACTGGGGCCAACGTCCTGACTTTC. The chain has TRBV7-9 and TRBJ2-6, with 10 bases lining up with TRBD2. Trimming at V came to 4 bases and at J to 2 bases, leaving 5 bases not matched to a gene. Germline V CDR1 and CDR2: SEHNR, FQNEAQ (reference sequence). The length of the CDR3 is 17 residues.

V is TRBV20-1 and J is TRBJ2-3; possibly TRBD2 for D (5 bases). V was trimmed by 3 bases and J by 0 bases, leaving 10 bases between them. CDR1 DFQATT and CDR2 SNEGSKA come from the germline V gene (reference sequence). This CDR3 has 14 amino acids. CDR3 sequence: CSASRTASTDTQYF. In DNA, the CDR3 is TGCAGTGCTAGCCGGACTGCTAGCACAGATACGCAGTATTTT.

CDR3 DNA: TGTGCCAGCAGTTACTCGGGACAGGGCCCCACTGAAGCTTTCTTT. This translates into CASSYSGQGPTEAFF. The chain couples TRBV6-5 to TRBJ1-1; 9 bases line up with TRBD1. Per germline, CDR1 MNHEY and CDR2 SVGAGI. The CDR3 loop spans 15 amino acids. V lost 0 bases to trimming and J lost 4 bases; unmatched junction nucleotides: 3.

This clonotype appeared a few times. This chain links TRBV12-3 or TRBV12-4 with TRBJ1-2; a possible D gene is TRBD1 (6 bases). V was trimmed by 5 bases and J by 4 bases, leaving 14 bases between them. The CDR3 runs 14 residues. The CDR3 here is CASSRTARLYGYTF. The CDR3 nucleotides read TGTGCCAGCAGTAGGACAGCGCGCCTCTATGGCTACACCTTC.

CDR3 in amino acids: CASSSHPLDTQYF. CDR3 nucleotide sequence: TGTGCCAGCAGCTCCCACCCCCTAGATACGCAGTATTTT. The rearrangement uses TRBV7-2 and TRBJ2-3; D unresolved. Deletions cut 4 bases from V and 5 bases from J, with 10 bases between. The length of the CDR3 is 13 residues. In germline, CDR1 is SGHTA, CDR2 FQGNSA.

On this clonotype: A single base separates this from a much larger clone, so it may be a read error. The rearrangement links TRBV13 to TRBJ2-1, with D unresolved. The CDR3 has 11 amino acids. Germline loops: CDR1 PRHDT, CDR2 FYEKMQ (reference sequence). In nucleotides, the CDR3 is TGTGCCGGCAGCTTAGTTGATGAGCAGTTCTTC. Amino acids: CAGSLVDEQFF.

The chain has TRBV7-2 and TRBJ2-6; D unclear. The V end lost 0 bases, the J end lost 5 bases, and 17 bases lay between the germline ends. The CDR3 length is 18 residues. CDR1 is SGHTA and CDR2 is FQGNSA in the germline V gene. The CDR3 loop is CASSLAHGSPPRANVLTF. CDR3 sequence (DNA): TGTGCCAGCAGCTTAGCGCATGGCAGTCCTCCCCGGGCCAACGTCCTGACTTTC. The full variable domain, in which reference TRBV7-2 and TRBJ2-6 provide the parts outside the CDR3, is GAGVSQSPSNKVTEKGKDVELRCDPISGHTALYWYRQSLGQGLEFLIYFQGNSAPDKSGLPSDRFSAERTGGSVSTLTIQRTQQEDSAVYLCASSLAHGSPPRANVLTFGAGSRLTVL.

This clonotype was counted only a few times. The junction departs from germline at one end; a sequencing error may be responsible. The chain is built from TRBV5-6 and TRBJ2-5; the D is unclear. Germline CDR1 is SGHDT and CDR2 is YYEEEE. The CDR3 has 11 residues. CDR3 nucleotides: TGTACCAGCAGCTTGGGTGAGACCCAGTACTTC. Translating it yields CTSSLGETQYF.

The chain is built from TRBV12-3 or TRBV12-4 and TRBJ2-1; 8 bases line up with TRBD2. V shed 2 bases and J 5 bases; nucleotides not matched to a gene: 8. The length of the CDR3 is 16 residues. The CDR3 region is CASSLSSSGHHNEQFF. The DNA for the CDR3 is TGTGCCAGCAGTTTATCTTCTAGCGGGCATCACAATGAGCAGTTCTTC.